This TCR beta chain was retrieved from a study of T cells in Graves' hyperthyroidism and ophthalmopathy. Looking at the study overall: Sampling of peripheral blood happened at initial diagnosis, prior to any treatment.

Comments on this clonotype: What it binds is unknown. This may come from a read error, since a much larger clone is one base off.

CDR3 length: 14 amino acids. Germline CDR1 is PRHDT and CDR2 is FYEKMQ (reference sequence). V dropped 6 bases and J dropped 0 bases, with 6 bases sitting between them. The study, taken as a whole, reports: Appearing also in blood were most of the thyroid clonotypes expanded above 0.001.

RNA transcripts were the template for amplifying TCR beta CDR3 regions. TCR CDR3 underwent first-round RT-PCR with the HTBI primer set. TCRdb processed the multiplex PCR reads anew with MiXCR; each CDR3 protein has one entry. The sample carries about 710,000 distinct CDR3 sequences, 16% recorded once. The sequenced sample was blood. V is TRBV13 and J is TRBJ2-6; no clear D gene. The source is a young man with Graves' hyperthyroidism. CDR3: CASRAISGANVLTF. The CDR3 region has the DNA TGTGCCAGCAGAGCGATCTCTGGGGCCAACGTCCTGACTTTC.